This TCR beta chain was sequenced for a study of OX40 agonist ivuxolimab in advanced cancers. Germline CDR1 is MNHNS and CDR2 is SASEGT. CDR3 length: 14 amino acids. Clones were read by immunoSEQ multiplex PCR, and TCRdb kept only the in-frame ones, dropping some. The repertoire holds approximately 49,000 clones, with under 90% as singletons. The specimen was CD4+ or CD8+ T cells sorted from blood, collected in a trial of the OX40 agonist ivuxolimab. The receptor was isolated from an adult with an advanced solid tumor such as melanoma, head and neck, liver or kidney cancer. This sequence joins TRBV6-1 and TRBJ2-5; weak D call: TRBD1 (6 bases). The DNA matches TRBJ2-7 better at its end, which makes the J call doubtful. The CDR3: CASSSGESSYEQYF. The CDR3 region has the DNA TGTGCCAGCAGTTCAGGGGAGAGCTCCTACGAGCAGTACTTC.